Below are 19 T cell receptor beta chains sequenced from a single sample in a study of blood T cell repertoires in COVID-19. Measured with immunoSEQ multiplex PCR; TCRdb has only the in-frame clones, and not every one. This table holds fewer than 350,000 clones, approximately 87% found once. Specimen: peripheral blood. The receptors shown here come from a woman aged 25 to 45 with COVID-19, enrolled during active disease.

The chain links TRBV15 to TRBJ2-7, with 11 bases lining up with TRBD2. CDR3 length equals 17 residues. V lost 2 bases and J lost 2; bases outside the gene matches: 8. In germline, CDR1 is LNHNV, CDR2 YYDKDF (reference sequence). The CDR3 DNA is TGTGCCACCAGCAGAAACTCGACTAGCGGGGAGACCTACGAGCAGTACTTC. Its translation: CATSRNSTSGETYEQYF.

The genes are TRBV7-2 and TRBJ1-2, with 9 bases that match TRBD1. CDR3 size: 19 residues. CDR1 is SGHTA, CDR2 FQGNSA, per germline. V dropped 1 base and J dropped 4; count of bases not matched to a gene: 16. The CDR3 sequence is CASSLGGTFTGGFIYGYTF. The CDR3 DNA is TGTGCCAGCAGCTTAGGAGGGACTTTCACAGGGGGCTTTATCTATGGCTACACCTTC.

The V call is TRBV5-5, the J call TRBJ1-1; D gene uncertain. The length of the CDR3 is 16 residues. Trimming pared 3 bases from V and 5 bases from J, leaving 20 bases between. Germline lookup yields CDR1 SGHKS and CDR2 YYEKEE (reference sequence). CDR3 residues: CASSSRRGGLGTEAFF. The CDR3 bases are TGTGCCAGCAGCTCCCGAAGAGGAGGGCTTGGGACTGAAGCTTTCTTT.

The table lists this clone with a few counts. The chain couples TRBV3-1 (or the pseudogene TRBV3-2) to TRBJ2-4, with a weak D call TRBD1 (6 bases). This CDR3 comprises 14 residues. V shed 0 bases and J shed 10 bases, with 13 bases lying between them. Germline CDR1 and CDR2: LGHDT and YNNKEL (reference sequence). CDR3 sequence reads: CASSQDRQAPIQYF. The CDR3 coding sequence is TGTGCCAGCAGCCAAGACCGACAGGCCCCAATTCAGTACTTC.

CDR3 sequence: CSVRPVQGPPGYTF. In DNA form, the CDR3 reads TGCAGCGTTCGCCCAGTTCAAGGCCCCCCGGGGTACACCTTC. The V call is TRBV29-1, the J call TRBJ1-2, with D unclear. Trimming stripped 5 bases from V and 11 bases from J, with 24 bases between. Germline V lookup: CDR1 SQVTM, CDR2 ANQGSEA. The CDR3 spans 14 residues.

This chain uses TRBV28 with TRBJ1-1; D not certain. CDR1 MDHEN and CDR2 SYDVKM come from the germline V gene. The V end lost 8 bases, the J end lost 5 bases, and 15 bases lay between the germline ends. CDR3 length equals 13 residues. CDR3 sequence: CASRRESGTEAFF. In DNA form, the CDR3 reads TGTGCCAGCCGAAGAGAAAGCGGAACTGAAGCTTTCTTT.

The CDR3: CASSLGQGDTGELFF. CDR3 nucleotides: TGTGCCAGCAGCTTAGGCCAAGGGGACACCGGGGAGCTGTTTTTT. The chain recombines TRBV7-9 with TRBJ2-2; TRBD1 might be the D (5 bases). Germline V gives CDR1 SEHNR, CDR2 FQNEAQ (reference sequence). The CDR3 is made up of 15 amino acids. V lost 1 base to trimming and J lost 3 bases, with 9 bases between them.

The CDR3 region is CASSYTGGLEQYF. For the CDR3, the DNA is TGTGCCAGCAGTTACACAGGGGGCCTCGAGCAGTACTTC. This sequence joins TRBV6-5 and TRBJ2-7; 9 bases agree with TRBD1. CDR3 length: 13 amino acids. Germline CDR1 is MNHEY and CDR2 is SVGAGI. Unmatched junction bases numbered 2, after V lost 2 bases and J lost 6 bases.

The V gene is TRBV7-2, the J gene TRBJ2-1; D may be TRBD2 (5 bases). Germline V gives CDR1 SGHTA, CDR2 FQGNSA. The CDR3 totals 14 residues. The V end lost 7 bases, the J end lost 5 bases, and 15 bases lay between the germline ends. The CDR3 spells CASKPRGRNNEQFF. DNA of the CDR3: TGTGCCAGCAAGCCCCGTGGGAGAAACAATGAGCAGTTCTTC.

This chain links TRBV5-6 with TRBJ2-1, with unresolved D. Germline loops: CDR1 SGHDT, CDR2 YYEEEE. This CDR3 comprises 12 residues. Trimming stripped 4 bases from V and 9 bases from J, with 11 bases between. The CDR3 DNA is TGTGCCAGCAGCCAGCGCCAAGCTGAGCAGTTCTTC. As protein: CASSQRQAEQFF.

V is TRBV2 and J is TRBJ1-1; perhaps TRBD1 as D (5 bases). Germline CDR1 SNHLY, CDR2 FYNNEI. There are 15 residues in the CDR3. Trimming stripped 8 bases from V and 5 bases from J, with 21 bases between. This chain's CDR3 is CASYKEHGAITEAFF. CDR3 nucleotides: TGTGCCAGCTACAAGGAGCATGGGGCTATAACTGAAGCTTTCTTT.

The CDR3 DNA is TGTGCCACCTCTACGGGACTAGCGGGGACCTACAATGAGCAGTTCTTC. This translates into CATSTGLAGTYNEQFF. The genes are TRBV24-1 and TRBJ2-1; 13 bases align to TRBD2. Losses at the gene ends were 9 bases for V and 2 bases for J; bases not matched to a gene: 6. Germline V gives CDR1 KGHDR, CDR2 SFDVKD. This CDR3 has 16 amino acids.

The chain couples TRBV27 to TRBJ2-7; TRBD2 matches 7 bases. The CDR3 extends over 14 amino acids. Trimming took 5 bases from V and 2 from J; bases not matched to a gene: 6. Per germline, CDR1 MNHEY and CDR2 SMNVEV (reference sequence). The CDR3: CASSTGREAYEQYF. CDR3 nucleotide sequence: TGTGCCAGCAGTACCGGACGGGAGGCCTACGAGCAGTACTTC.

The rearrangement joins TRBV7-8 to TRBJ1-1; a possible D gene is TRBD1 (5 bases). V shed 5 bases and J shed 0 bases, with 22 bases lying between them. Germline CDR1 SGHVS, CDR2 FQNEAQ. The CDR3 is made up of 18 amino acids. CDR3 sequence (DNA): TGTGCCAGCAGCGCTCCGGGGCGGGGAGGGAACATGAACACTGAAGCTTTCTTT. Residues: CASSAPGRGGNMNTEAFF.

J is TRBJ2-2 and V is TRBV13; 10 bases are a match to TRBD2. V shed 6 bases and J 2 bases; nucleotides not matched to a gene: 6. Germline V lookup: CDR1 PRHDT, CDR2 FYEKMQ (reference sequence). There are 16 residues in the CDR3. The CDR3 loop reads CASSSVAGGNTGELFF. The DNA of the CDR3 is TGTGCCAGCAGTTCAGTAGCGGGGGGTAACACCGGGGAGCTGTTTTTT.

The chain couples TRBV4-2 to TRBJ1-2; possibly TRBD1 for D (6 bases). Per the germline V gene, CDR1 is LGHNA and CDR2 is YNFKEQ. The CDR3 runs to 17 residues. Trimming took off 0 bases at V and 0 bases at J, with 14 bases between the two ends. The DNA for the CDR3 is TGTGCCAGCAGCCAAGATGCGGACAGCCGGACTAACTATGGCTACACCTTC. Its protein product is CASSQDADSRTNYGYTF.

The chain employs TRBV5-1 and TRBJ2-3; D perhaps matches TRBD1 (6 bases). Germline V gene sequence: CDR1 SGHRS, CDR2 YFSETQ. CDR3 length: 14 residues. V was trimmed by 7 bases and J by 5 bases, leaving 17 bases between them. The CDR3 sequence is CASGEHKGGDTQYF. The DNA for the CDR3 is TGCGCCAGCGGGGAGCACAAAGGGGGAGATACGCAGTATTTT.

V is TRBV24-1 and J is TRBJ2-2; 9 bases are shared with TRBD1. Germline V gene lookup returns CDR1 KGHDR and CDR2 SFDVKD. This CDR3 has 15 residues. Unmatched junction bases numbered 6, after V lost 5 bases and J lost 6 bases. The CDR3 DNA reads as TGTGCCACCAGTGTCTTGACAGGGGGATCCGGGGAGCTGTTTTTT. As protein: CATSVLTGGSGELFF.

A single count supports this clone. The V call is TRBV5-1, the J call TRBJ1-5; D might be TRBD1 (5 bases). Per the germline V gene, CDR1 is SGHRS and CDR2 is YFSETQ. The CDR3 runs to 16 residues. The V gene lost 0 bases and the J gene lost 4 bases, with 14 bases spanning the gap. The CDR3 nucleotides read TGCGCCAGCAGCTTGGGGAACGGGGGTCGGAATCAGCCCCAGCATTTT. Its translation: CASSLGNGGRNQPQHF. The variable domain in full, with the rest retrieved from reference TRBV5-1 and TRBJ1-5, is KAGVTQTPRYLIKTRGQQVTLSCSPISGHRSVSWYQQTPGQGLQFLFEYFSETQRNKGNFPGRFSGRQFSNSRSEMNVSTLELGDSALYLCASSLGNGGRNQPQHFGDGTRLSIL.